The 19 T cell receptor beta chains listed next were all sequenced from one sample in a study of blood T cell repertoires in COVID-19. Some clones are missing from TCRdb's copy, which holds only in-frame ones; the method was immunoSEQ multiplex PCR. The sample consists of approximately 84,000 clones, about 73% of them appearing once. Sequencing input: peripheral blood. These receptors all stem from a man aged 45-65 years with active or convalescent COVID-19.

This sequence joins TRBV5-6 and TRBJ2-3; TRBD2 agrees at 7 bases. The CDR3 runs 16 residues. Unmatched junction bases numbered 4, after V lost 0 bases and J lost 0 bases. Germline assignment: CDR1 SGHDT and CDR2 YYEEEE. The CDR3, as DNA: TGTGCCAGCAGCTTGGTCCAGCGGGGCAGCACAGATACGCAGTATTTT. Protein product: CASSLVQRGSTDTQYF.

The chain joins TRBV19 to TRBJ1-1; maybe TRBD1 (5 bases). The V end was cut by 8 bases, the J end by 9 bases, with 19 bases between. The CDR3 runs to 13 residues. In germline, CDR1 is LNHDA, CDR2 SQIVND (reference sequence). The CDR3 coding sequence is TGTGCCAGTTCGGGGGGGAGATACAGCAAAGCTTTCTTT. Translation: CASSGGRYSKAFF.

This clone was observed once. The rearrangement joins TRBV6-5 to TRBJ1-2; possibly TRBD1 for D (6 bases). Trimming removed 6 bases from V and 0 bases from J, with 11 bases in between. The V gene's germline CDR1 is MNHEY and CDR2 SVGAGI. CDR3 length: 14 amino acids. The CDR3 reads CASRGAGSNYGYTF. CDR3 bases: TGTGCCAGCAGGGGGGCAGGCTCTAACTATGGCTACACCTTC.

This clone was seen a handful of times. This rearrangement joins TRBV12-5 to TRBJ2-1; the D gene is possibly TRBD1 (5 bases). V lost 3 bases and J 0 bases, leaving 9 bases between the germline ends. This CDR3 has 15 residues. Germline CDR1 reads LGHNT; CDR2 reads FRNRAP. CDR3 amino acids: CASGLWQGSYNEQFF. The CDR3 nucleotides are TGTGCTAGTGGTTTATGGCAGGGCTCCTACAATGAGCAGTTCTTC.

The chain has TRBV5-4 and TRBJ2-3; possibly TRBD2 for D (5 bases). This CDR3 has 14 residues. Trimming removed 4 bases at V and 2 bases at J, with 11 bases between. Per the germline V gene, CDR1 is SGHNT and CDR2 is YYREEE (reference sequence). CDR3 residues: CASSLRGSTDTQYF. The CDR3 DNA is TGTGCCAGCAGCCTCCGGGGTTCCACAGATACGCAGTATTTT.

A few counts support this clone. The chain employs TRBV6-5 and TRBJ2-5; the match to TRBD2 covers 14 bases. After removal of 6 bases from V and 6 bases from J, the junction contained 3 bases not matched to a gene. Germline V lookup: CDR1 MNHEY, CDR2 SVGAGI. The CDR3 extends over 14 amino acids. For the CDR3, the DNA is TGTGCCAGCAGGAGGACTAGCGGGGGGAAGACCCAGTACTTC. Translating it yields CASRRTSGGKTQYF.

This clone was counted a single time. V usage is TRBV24-1 and J usage is TRBJ2-3, with TRBD1 matching over 9 bases. The CDR3 totals 15 residues. In germline, CDR1 is KGHDR, CDR2 SFDVKD. The ends lost 9 bases at V and 4 bases at J; junction bases unmatched: 10. This chain's CDR3 is CATSPGQGVADTQYF. The CDR3 nucleotides are TGTGCCACCTCTCCGGGACAGGGTGTTGCAGATACGCAGTATTTT.

J is TRBJ2-2 and V is TRBV6-2 or TRBV6-3; 8 bases are a match to TRBD2. V gave up 2 bases and J gave up 5 bases; unmatched junction bases: 10. Germline CDR1 reads MNHEY; CDR2 reads SVGEGT. The CDR3 consists of 17 residues. CDR3 loop: CASSYPPGGVRTGELFF. CDR3 DNA: TGTGCCAGCAGTTACCCCCCGGGGGGGGTGAGGACCGGGGAGCTGTTTTTT.

The chain carries TRBV7-8 and TRBJ2-7, with TRBD1 matching 7 bases. This CDR3 has 14 residues. CDR1 SGHVS and CDR2 FQNEAQ come from the germline V gene. V lost 5 bases, J lost 0 bases, and 4 bases stayed unmatched. The CDR3 protein is CASSPWDSSYEQYF. The CDR3 nucleotides are TGTGCCAGCAGCCCCTGGGACAGCTCCTACGAGCAGTACTTC.

This chain uses TRBV7-2 with TRBJ1-2; D gene uncertain. The germline V gene has CDR1 SGHTA and CDR2 FQGNSA. Trimming shortened V by 1 base and J by 6 bases, and 12 bases separated the two germline ends. CDR3 length: 14 residues. For the CDR3, the DNA is TGTGCCAGCAGCTTAGAGCCGGGGAGGCATGGCTACACCTTC. It encodes CASSLEPGRHGYTF.

This clone has only a few counts. The V and J genes are TRBV1 and TRBJ1-4; the D call of TRBD1 is as the table states it, not checked on the DNA. TRBV1 is described as a pseudogene. The CDR3 extends over 18 amino acids. The CDR3 coding sequence is TGCACCAGCAGCCAAGATCCCGACAGGGGGCGCTTAGTAGAAAAACTGTTTTTT. Residues: CTSSQDPDRGRLVEKLFF.

The chain carries TRBV19 and TRBJ1-2; 8 positions match TRBD1. The V gene's germline CDR1 is LNHDA and CDR2 SQIVND (reference sequence). This CDR3 contains 15 residues. J lost 4 bases, V lost 5 bases, and 9 bases had no gene match. The CDR3 DNA is TGTGCCAGTAGTCCGAACACAGGGGGTTTCTATGGCTACACCTTC. Its translation: CASSPNTGGFYGYTF.

Points on this clone: Other DNA variants within this sample encode the same CDR3. The gene calls are TRBV12-3 or TRBV12-4 and TRBJ2-7, with a possible D match to TRBD1 (6 bases). Trimming cost V 6 bases and J 3 bases, with 12 bases left between them. CDR3 size: 13 residues. In DNA, the CDR3 is TGTGCCAGCAGCCCCACAGGGCTCTACGAGCAGTACTTC. Its protein product is CASSPTGLYEQYF.

DNA of the CDR3: TGCGCCAGCAGCTTGACCGTGGGACAGACAGATACGCAGTATTTT. Amino acids: CASSLTVGQTDTQYF. The chain carries TRBV5-1 and TRBJ2-3, with 7 bases aligning to TRBD1. V lost 1 base and J lost 3; bases outside the gene matches: 5. This CDR3 has 15 amino acids. Germline V lookup: CDR1 SGHRS, CDR2 YFSETQ.

This chain connects TRBV6-5 to TRBJ1-2; tentatively, D is TRBD1 (5 bases). Trimming took 3 bases from V and 3 from J, leaving 14 bases between them. This CDR3 comprises 15 residues. CDR1 and CDR2 from the germline V gene are MNHEY and SVGAGI. DNA of the CDR3: TGTGCCAGCAGTTATTCCCCAGGAGGGGACTATGGCTACACCTTC. Encoded protein: CASSYSPGGDYGYTF.

The chain combines TRBV18 with TRBJ2-7, with D possibly being TRBD2 (5 bases). The CDR3 consists of 15 residues. CDR1 and CDR2 from the germline V gene are KGHSH and LQKENI. V shed 3 bases and J shed 4 bases, with 16 bases lying between them. This chain's CDR3 is CASSPDRDGPYEQYF. For the CDR3, the DNA is TGTGCCAGCTCACCCGACCGGGATGGGCCATACGAGCAGTACTTC.

The gene calls are TRBV6-2 or TRBV6-3 and TRBJ1-1, with 7 bases aligning to TRBD1. V shed 5 bases and J 1 base; nucleotides not matched to a gene: 7. In germline, CDR1 is MNHEY, CDR2 SVGEGT. The CDR3 has 15 amino acids. CDR3 amino acids: CASSPTGVRNTEAFF. CDR3 coding DNA: TGTGCCAGCAGTCCAACAGGGGTGCGGAACACTGAAGCTTTCTTT.

This clone came up once. The rearrangement links TRBV7-2 to TRBJ2-3; possibly TRBD1 for D (6 bases). Trimming removed 5 bases at V and 1 base at J, with 16 bases between. CDR1 and CDR2 (germline): SGHTA, FQGNSA. This CDR3 contains 16 residues. The CDR3 spells CASSPHRDPRTDTQYF. The CDR3 DNA reads TGTGCCAGCAGCCCCCACAGGGATCCACGCACAGATACGCAGTATTTT.

This rearrangement joins TRBV7-7 to TRBJ2-7; TRBD1 is a possible D gene (5 bases). The CDR3 spans 17 residues. The germline V gene has CDR1 SSHAT and CDR2 FNYEAQ (reference sequence). V lost 1 base to trimming and J lost 4 bases, with 20 bases between them. The CDR3 here is CASSLEGDLDTSYEQYF. The CDR3 nucleotides read TGTGCCAGCAGCTTAGAAGGGGATCTCGACACCAGTTACGAGCAGTACTTC.